These 19 T cell receptor beta chains were all obtained from the same sample, sequenced in a study of blood T cell repertoires in COVID-19 (TCRdb year 2020). Library method: the immunoSEQ multiplex PCR assay. TCRdb took this table from immuneACCESS and kept in-frame rearrangements with V and J called. Such tables lack part of the clones; where checked against another copy, unresolved V genes explain under half of the gap, and the rest is unexplained. The sample yields some 400,000 clones; around 87% were counted once. The ten largest clones capture 1.3% of the sample. The specimen was PBMCs or T cells enriched from blood (not recorded which). These receptor sequences come from a man aged 30-40 years who had recovered from COVID-19.

V is TRBV19 and J is TRBJ1-2; no clear D gene. The CDR3 is made up of 17 amino acids. The V and J ends lost 2 bases and 4 bases respectively, with 20 bases between them. Germline values: CDR1 LNHDA, CDR2 SQIVND (reference sequence). The CDR3: CASSIKAGGSNLYGYTF. CDR3 in DNA: TGTGCCAGTAGTATAAAGGCCGGTGGGAGTAATCTCTATGGCTACACCTTC. The full variable domain, its missing parts supplied by reference TRBV19 and TRBJ1-2, is DGGITQSPKYLFRKEGQNVTLSCEQNLNHDAMYWYRQDPGQGLRLIYYSQIVNDFQKGDIAEGYSVSREKKESFPLTVTSAQKNPTAFYLCASSIKAGGSNLYGYTFGSGTRLTVV.

The chain recombines TRBV3-1 (or the pseudogene TRBV3-2) with TRBJ1-5; 8 nucleotides agree with TRBD1. The CDR3 covers 14 residues. The V gene's germline CDR1 is LGHDT and CDR2 YNNKEL (reference sequence). J lost 11 bases, V lost 6 bases, and 12 bases had no gene match. Here the CDR3 DNA reads TGTGCCAGCAGTTTTGGACAGGGACAATCAGCCCAGCATTTT. Translating it yields CASSFGQGQSAQHF.

The chain has TRBV10-3 and TRBJ1-3; D may be TRBD1 (6 bases). There are 19 residues in the CDR3. Trimming removed 7 bases at V and 0 bases at J, with 25 bases between. The germline CDR1 and CDR2 sequences are ENHRY and SYGVKD. The CDR3 spells CAINYMPGDLGDSGNTIYF. In DNA, the CDR3 is TGTGCCATCAACTATATGCCAGGGGACCTCGGAGACTCTGGAAACACCATATATTTT.

The chain has TRBV6-5 and TRBJ1-1; D call uncertain. The CDR3 has 14 amino acids. The germline gives CDR1 MNHEY, CDR2 SVGAGI. V was trimmed by 4 bases and J by 4 bases, leaving 13 bases between them. The CDR3 spells CASSLERDSTEAFF. CDR3 in DNA: TGTGCCAGCAGTTTAGAACGGGATTCCACTGAAGCTTTCTTT.

V gene TRBV6-5 combines with J gene TRBJ2-7, with 7 bases aligning to TRBD2. V shed 7 bases and J 3 bases; nucleotides not matched to a gene: 6. The CDR3 consists of 13 residues. Per the germline V gene, CDR1 is MNHEY and CDR2 is SVGAGI. The CDR3 coding sequence is TGTGCCAGCACCCCCCCGGGGGGCTACGAGCAGTACTTC. Its protein product is CASTPPGGYEQYF.

This clone is a singleton in its sample. V is TRBV6-5 and J is TRBJ2-7, with 7 nucleotides matching TRBD1. V gave up 4 bases and J gave up 7 bases; unmatched junction bases: 4. The CDR3 loop spans 12 amino acids. Per germline, CDR1 MNHEY and CDR2 SVGAGI. The CDR3 region is CASSSGQREQYF. CDR3 in DNA: TGTGCCAGCAGTTCGGGACAGAGGGAGCAGTACTTC.

This chain links TRBV6-1 with TRBJ1-1; TRBD1 agrees at 10 bases. The CDR3 contains 19 residues. The V gene's germline CDR1 is MNHNS and CDR2 SASEGT. With V trimmed by 1 base and J by 0 bases, 11 bases remained unmatched. CDR3 in amino acids: CASSEEPRTGGYLNTEAFF. The CDR3 nucleotides read TGTGCCAGCAGTGAAGAACCTCGGACAGGGGGGTACTTGAACACTGAAGCTTTCTTT.

DNA of the CDR3: TGTGCCTGGAGTGGCCGGGAGTCTCCAAAGGGCTACACCTTC. Its protein product is CAWSGRESPKGYTF. J is TRBJ1-2 and V is TRBV30; D call uncertain. The CDR3 loop spans 14 amino acids. With 1 base removed from V and 8 bases from J, the gap between germline ends came to 17 bases. Germline-derived CDR1 and CDR2 are GTSNPN and SVGIG (reference sequence).

The count of this clone is one. The rearrangement links TRBV3-1 (or the pseudogene TRBV3-2) to TRBJ1-1; D remains unclear. Trimming removed 0 bases at V and 1 base at J, with 6 bases between. This CDR3 has 14 amino acids. The germline V gene has CDR1 LGHDT and CDR2 YNNKEL (reference sequence). Here the CDR3 DNA reads TGTGCCAGCAGCCAAGACACAGCGAACACTGAAGCTTTCTTT. Translation gives CASSQDTANTEAFF.

CDR3 bases: TGTGCCAGCAGTGAATACCCGGGACAGGGAAGCCACTATGGCTACACCTTC. The encoded protein is CASSEYPGQGSHYGYTF. The rearrangement links TRBV6-1 to TRBJ1-2, with TRBD1 matching 9 bases. CDR1 and CDR2 (germline): MNHNS, SASEGT. J was trimmed by 3 bases and V by 2 bases; bases with no gene match: 10. This CDR3 is built from 17 residues.

This clone was counted a single time. The chain has TRBV4-1 and TRBJ1-1, with 10 bases aligning to TRBD1. Trimming removed 4 bases from V and 5 bases from J; junction bases left unmatched: 7. Germline V gene data show CDR1 as MGHRA and CDR2 as YSYEKL. This CDR3 contains 15 residues. Written as DNA, the CDR3 is TGCGCCAGCAGCCTTCGGACAGGGGGTATGACTGAAGCTTTCTTT. Amino acids: CASSLRTGGMTEAFF.

Here the CDR3 reads CASGLRGGRYEQYF. In DNA form, the CDR3 reads TGTGCTAGTGGTTTGCGCGGGGGGCGTTACGAGCAGTACTTC. This chain joins TRBV12-5 and TRBJ2-7; 8 bases align to TRBD2. The CDR3 runs 14 residues. The V segment lost 2 bases and the J segment 4 bases; nucleotides outside the gene matches: 4. The germline gives CDR1 LGHNT, CDR2 FRNRAP.

This chain links TRBV18 with TRBJ1-2, with 8 bases lining up with TRBD1. The V gene's germline CDR1 is KGHSH and CDR2 LQKENI. V lost 2 bases to trimming and J lost 9 bases; unmatched junction nucleotides: 5. The CDR3 totals 13 residues. CDR3 nucleotides: TGTGCCAGCTCACCATCCGACAGGGGTAGCTACACCTTC. Its translation is CASSPSDRGSYTF.

The chain employs TRBV7-8 and TRBJ2-5; 8 bases line up with TRBD2. Losses at the gene ends were 0 bases for V and 4 bases for J; bases not matched to a gene: 7. This CDR3 is built from 16 residues. Per germline, CDR1 SGHVS and CDR2 FQNEAQ. CDR3 bases: TGTGCCAGCAGCTTAGCGTATCGGGGGGGCCGAGAGACCCAGTACTTC. As protein: CASSLAYRGGRETQYF.

This clone was seen a handful of times. The chain is built from TRBV19 and TRBJ2-3, with 7 bases matching TRBD1. This CDR3 is built from 14 residues. Trimming cost V 5 bases and J 2 bases; bases outside gene matches: 4. Germline V gene sequence: CDR1 LNHDA, CDR2 SQIVND (reference sequence). Here the CDR3 DNA reads TGTGCCAGTAGTCTGGGACAGTTCACAGATACGCAGTATTTT. Protein: CASSLGQFTDTQYF.

This clone was recorded once. The chain couples TRBV6-4 to TRBJ2-3; 8 bases align to TRBD2. The CDR3 contains 14 residues. The V gene's germline CDR1 is MRHNA and CDR2 SNTAGT. The J segment lost 6 bases and the V segment lost 11 bases, leaving 13 bases of the junction unmatched. CDR3 residues: CALRQRGTRDTQYF. The CDR3 DNA is TGTGCCCTCCGCCAGCGGGGGACACGGGATACGCAGTATTTT.

The chain uses TRBV4-1 and TRBJ2-1; a possible D gene is TRBD1 (6 bases). Trimming pared 1 base from V and 7 bases from J, leaving 14 bases between. The CDR3 sequence is 15 residues long. Germline CDR1 and CDR2: MGHRA and YSYEKL. DNA of the CDR3: TGCGCCAGCAGCCAAGGCAGGGGTCCCCTTAATGAGCAGTTCTTC. This sequence encodes CASSQGRGPLNEQFF.

Worth noting for this clone: The sample carries other DNA sequences with the same CDR3. V gene TRBV6-5 combines with J gene TRBJ1-5; 9 bases align to TRBD1. V shed 6 bases, J shed 4 bases, and the junction held 1 base outside the gene matches. This CDR3 spans 13 amino acids. The V gene's germline CDR1 is MNHEY and CDR2 SVGAGI. As DNA, the CDR3 is TGTGCCAGCAGGGGACAGGGAAATCAGCCCCAGCATTTT. Translating it yields CASRGQGNQPQHF.

This rearrangement joins TRBV6-5 to TRBJ2-1; a possible D gene is TRBD2 (5 bases). Between the trimmed V and J ends, which lost 4 bases and 0 bases, there was a span of 10 bases. Germline CDR1 reads MNHEY; CDR2 reads SVGAGI. The CDR3 runs to 15 residues. The CDR3 DNA is TGTGCCAGCAGTTCGGGGTTACTCTCCTACAATGAGCAGTTCTTC. Encoded protein: CASSSGLLSYNEQFF.